This TCR beta chain was sequenced in a study of shared clonotypes between healthy human individuals. The method was immunoSEQ multiplex PCR; TCRdb's version includes in-frame clones alone and lacks a portion of them. The sample lists some 1.1 million clones, 70% to 85% occurring once. Germline-derived CDR1 and CDR2 are MNHEY and SMNVEV (reference sequence). This CDR3 has 13 amino acids. Trimming removed 5 bases at V and 0 bases at J, with 8 bases between. The chain combines TRBV27 with TRBJ2-7; D is undetermined. Sequencing was carried out using memory CD4+ T cells from PBMCs. The subset denotes: CD45RA-negative fraction. The sequence came from a man aged 18 to 29 in good health. Some clones in this sample may be carry-over from other donors' samples. CDR3 coding DNA: TGTGCCAGCAGTGTGTATAGCTCCTACGAGCAGTACTTC. This encodes CASSVYSSYEQYF.